These 27 T cell receptor beta chains were sequenced from one sample in a study of blood T cell repertoires in COVID-19. The assay was immunoSEQ multiplex PCR, and TCRdb's table has in-frame clones only and misses some. This sample has 110,000 or so clones; over 60% occur once, and the top ten carry around 6.6%. Sequencing was done on a sample of peripheral blood. These receptors were collected from a man aged 65-85 years with acute or convalescent COVID-19.

This clone is a singleton in its sample. The chain joins TRBV19 to TRBJ2-5, with no clear D. The CDR3 loop spans 15 amino acids. V was clipped by 3 bases and J by 0 bases, with 11 bases between them. In germline, CDR1 is LNHDA, CDR2 SQIVND (reference sequence). The CDR3 region is CASSMGSLYQETQYF. In DNA, the CDR3 is TGTGCCAGTAGTATGGGCAGCCTGTACCAAGAGACCCAGTACTTC.

The chain joins TRBV30 to TRBJ1-5; tentative D call: TRBD1 (5 bases). Germline V gives CDR1 GTSNPN, CDR2 SVGIG (reference sequence). V lost 4 bases to trimming and J lost 5 bases, with 12 bases between them. The CDR3 is 13 residues long. The CDR3 sequence: CAWNNRPDQPQHF. The CDR3 nucleotides are TGTGCCTGGAATAACAGGCCTGATCAGCCCCAGCATTTT.

The chain is built from TRBV5-1 and TRBJ2-6; the D gene is possibly TRBD2 (5 bases). With 0 bases removed from V and 0 bases from J, the gap between germline ends came to 10 bases. CDR1 is SGHRS and CDR2 is YFSETQ in the germline V gene. This CDR3 spans 17 amino acids. The CDR3 bases are TGCGCCAGCAGCTTGGGGAACAGCGGCTCTGGGGCCAACGTCCTGACTTTC. This codes for CASSLGNSGSGANVLTF.

The chain has TRBV11-1 and TRBJ2-3, with D perhaps TRBD1 (5 bases). CDR1 SGHAT and CDR2 FQDESV come from the germline V gene (reference sequence). The CDR3 extends over 16 amino acids. V was pared by 5 bases and J by 1 base, with 16 bases between. CDR3 loop: CASSAREIGGTDTQYF. In DNA, the CDR3 is TGTGCCAGCAGCGCCAGGGAAATCGGTGGCACAGATACGCAGTATTTT.

The chain joins TRBV7-3 to TRBJ2-1, with 11 bases aligning to TRBD1. This CDR3 has 17 residues. In germline, CDR1 is SGHTA, CDR2 FQGTGA. Trimming at V came to 5 bases and at J to 7 bases, leaving 13 bases not matched to a gene. The CDR3 loop reads CASSPSAGQGAKNEQFF. Here the CDR3 DNA reads TGTGCCAGCAGCCCCTCAGCCGGACAGGGGGCGAAAAATGAGCAGTTCTTC.

The chain couples TRBV25-1 to TRBJ2-2, with TRBD1 identical over 8 bases. Trimming cost V 2 bases and J 6 bases; bases outside gene matches: 5. The germline CDR1 and CDR2 sequences are MGHDK and SYGVNS. This CDR3 is 15 amino acids long. The CDR3 loop reads CASSEPGGVSGELFF. As DNA, the CDR3 is TGTGCCAGCAGTGAACCAGGGGGCGTGTCCGGGGAGCTGTTTTTT.

The chain carries TRBV12-3 or TRBV12-4 and TRBJ1-1; no clear D. Trimming cost V 3 bases and J 0 bases, with 5 bases left between them. This CDR3 spans 13 amino acids. In DNA, the CDR3 is TGTGCCAGCAGTTTGAGGTTGAACACTGAAGCTTTCTTT. Encoded protein: CASSLRLNTEAFF.

This sequence joins TRBV18 and TRBJ1-1; tentatively, D is TRBD1 (5 bases). V was cut by 5 bases and J by 3 bases, with 10 bases left in between. The CDR3 is made up of 13 amino acids. Germline values: CDR1 KGHSH, CDR2 LQKENI. The CDR3 sequence is CASSSWGDTEAFF. CDR3 nucleotide sequence: TGTGCCAGCTCATCGTGGGGCGACACTGAAGCTTTCTTT.

The V call is TRBV7-2, the J call TRBJ2-7, with 11 nucleotides matching TRBD1. Germline lookup yields CDR1 SGHTA and CDR2 FQGNSA. Losses at the gene ends were 5 bases for V and 2 bases for J; bases not matched to a gene: 5. This CDR3 is built from 15 residues. CDR3: CASSPRTGGTYEQYF. The CDR3 DNA follows: TGTGCCAGCAGCCCCCGGACAGGGGGCACCTACGAGCAGTACTTC.

The chain has TRBV6-4 and TRBJ1-1; TRBD1 matches 8 bases. Germline V gene sequence: CDR1 MRHNA, CDR2 SNTAGT. The junction had 0 bases not matched to a gene; V was cut back by 2 bases and J by 1 base. The CDR3 spans 14 residues. This CDR3 is CASSDGQGNTEAFF. In DNA, the CDR3 is TGTGCCAGCAGTGACGGACAGGGGAACACTGAAGCTTTCTTT.

CDR3 coding DNA: TGTGCCAGCGTAGCCTCCGGACATCCCTACGAGCAGTACTTC. Residues: CASVASGHPYEQYF. The genes are TRBV6-5 and TRBJ2-7, with a tentative D call TRBD1 (5 bases). V gave up 8 bases and J gave up 2 bases, with 16 bases separating them. CDR3 length: 14 residues. CDR1 is MNHEY, CDR2 SVGAGI, per germline.

The chain combines TRBV7-9 with TRBJ1-2; D is unclear. The germline CDR1 and CDR2 sequences are SEHNR and FQNEAQ (reference sequence). There are 12 residues in the CDR3. V lost 1 base and J lost 5, with 5 bases in between. For the CDR3, the DNA is TGTGCCAGCAGCTTAGACACATATGGCTACACCTTC. Translation: CASSLDTYGYTF.

The chain has TRBV27 and TRBJ2-7; 7 positions match TRBD2. The CDR3 loop spans 13 amino acids. With 7 bases clipped from V and 7 bases from J, the junction kept 10 bases outside the gene matches. The germline V gene has CDR1 MNHEY and CDR2 SMNVEV (reference sequence). The CDR3 loop is CASKNLADEEQYF. The CDR3 region has the DNA TGTGCCAGCAAAAACCTAGCGGACGAAGAGCAGTACTTC.

The rearrangement uses TRBV6-5 and TRBJ1-6; D unclear. The CDR3 is made up of 13 amino acids. Trimming stripped 6 bases from V and 7 bases from J, with 10 bases between. Germline CDR1 MNHEY, CDR2 SVGAGI. The chain's CDR3 is CASRVRGNSPLHF. The CDR3 DNA sequence: TGTGCCAGCAGAGTAAGAGGGAATTCACCCCTCCACTTT.

V and J are TRBV7-2 and TRBJ2-1; 11 bases are a match to TRBD2. The CDR3 has 16 residues. The junction had 9 bases not matched to a gene; V was cut back by 5 bases and J by 6 bases. Germline V gene sequence: CDR1 SGHTA, CDR2 FQGNSA. The CDR3 sequence is CASSSGTSGKFNEQFF. CDR3 nucleotides: TGTGCCAGCAGCAGCGGGACTAGCGGTAAGTTCAATGAGCAGTTCTTC.

V is TRBV28 and J is TRBJ1-2; TRBD1 might be the D (6 bases). Germline lookup yields CDR1 MDHEN and CDR2 SYDVKM. Trimming pared 4 bases from V and 6 bases from J, leaving 15 bases between. The CDR3 runs to 14 residues. The CDR3 DNA sequence: TGTGCCAGCAGTTCCGGACAGCCTAGGGATGGCTACACCTTC. Protein sequence: CASSSGQPRDGYTF.

The chain links TRBV2 to TRBJ1-2; tentative D call: TRBD1 (5 bases). The germline V and J ends were trimmed by 8 bases and 4 bases, with 26 bases remaining between them. Germline assignment: CDR1 SNHLY and CDR2 FYNNEI. The CDR3 runs 17 residues. The CDR3 DNA follows: TGTGCCAGCCCGGGGGGGGAAATGCCCTCTATTAGCTATGGCTACACCTTC. It is translated as CASPGGEMPSISYGYTF. The entire variable domain, with the rest obtained from reference TRBV2 and TRBJ1-2, is as follows: EPEVTQTPSHQVTQMGQEVILRCVPISNHLYFYWYRQILGQKVEFLVSFYNNEISEKSEIFDDQFSVERPDGSNFTLKIRSTKLEDSAMYFCASPGGEMPSISYGYTFGSGTRLTVV.

J is TRBJ1-1 and V is TRBV7-2; possibly TRBD1 for D (5 bases). The CDR3 consists of 13 residues. The V end lost 6 bases, the J end lost 3 bases, and 11 bases lay between the germline ends. CDR1 is SGHTA and CDR2 is FQGNSA in the germline V gene. In DNA, the CDR3 is TGTGCCAGCAGACACGGGGGGGACACTGAAGCTTTCTTT. It yields the protein CASRHGGDTEAFF. Complete variable domain (other parts from reference TRBV7-2 and TRBJ1-1): GAGVSQSPSNKVTEKGKDVELRCDPISGHTALYWYRQSLGQGLEFLIYFQGNSAPDKSGLPSDRFSAERTGGSVSTLTIQRTQQEDSAVYLCASRHGGDTEAFFGQGTRLTVV.

This clone is a singleton in its sample. The chain links TRBV6-5 to TRBJ2-1; D possibly corresponds to TRBD1 (6 bases). The CDR3 is made up of 16 amino acids. The germline CDR1 and CDR2 sequences are MNHEY and SVGAGI. V lost 0 bases, J lost 6 bases, and 15 bases lay in between. The CDR3 loop reads CASSYSHRVILNEQFF. The CDR3 bases are TGTGCCAGCAGTTACTCCCACAGGGTAATCCTCAATGAGCAGTTCTTC.

This clone has a single count. The chain is built from TRBV5-1 and TRBJ2-7, with D possibly TRBD2 on 5 matching bases. The CDR3 sequence is 16 residues long. V was pared by 7 bases and J by 1 base, with 21 bases between. Germline-derived CDR1 and CDR2 are SGHRS and YFSETQ. Here the CDR3 reads CASYPEPGVPSYEQYF. The CDR3 coding sequence is TGCGCCAGCTACCCGGAGCCCGGGGTACCTTCCTACGAGCAGTACTTC.

The rearrangement links TRBV7-6 to TRBJ2-3, with 7 bases identical to TRBD2. The V segment lost 2 bases and the J segment 0 bases; nucleotides outside the gene matches: 5. The CDR3 sequence is 16 residues long. CDR1 and CDR2 (germline): SGHVS, FNYEAQ. The CDR3 DNA reads as TGTGCCAGCAGCTTACTAGCGGTTACTAGCACAGATACGCAGTATTTT. Encoded protein: CASSLLAVTSTDTQYF.

The CDR3 DNA sequence: TGTGCCAGCAGTAGTCTTGGGCTCCCAACTAATGAAAAACTGTTTTTT. Translating gives CASSSLGLPTNEKLFF. The V gene is TRBV28, the J gene TRBJ1-4; D is undetermined. The CDR3 loop spans 16 amino acids. V shed 5 bases and J shed 0 bases, with 13 bases lying between them. CDR1 is MDHEN and CDR2 is SYDVKM in the germline V gene. The whole variable domain, filled in from reference TRBV28 and TRBJ1-4, reads DVKVTQSSRYLVKRTGEKVFLECVQDMDHENMFWYRQDPGLGLRLIYFSYDVKMKEKGDIPEGYSVSREKKERFSLILESASTNQTSMYLCASSSLGLPTNEKLFFGSGTQLSVL.

This clone occurred a few times. The J gene is TRBJ1-3, the V gene TRBV27; D not certain. Germline V gene lookup returns CDR1 MNHEY and CDR2 SMNVEV (reference sequence). This CDR3 is 15 amino acids long. Trimming left V 5 bases short and J 0 bases short, with 11 bases between. The CDR3 coding sequence is TGTGCCAGCAGTCCCTACCCGAGCTCTGGAAACACCATATATTTT. Its protein is CASSPYPSSGNTIYF.

J is TRBJ1-2 and V is TRBV7-6; D gene unclear. The CDR3 extends over 16 amino acids. In germline, CDR1 is SGHVS, CDR2 FNYEAQ. Trimming shortened V by 5 bases and J by 1 base, and 17 bases separated the two germline ends. CDR3 loop: CASSPQAYPVNYGYTF. The CDR3 coding sequence is TGTGCCAGCAGCCCCCAGGCGTACCCAGTTAACTATGGCTACACCTTC.

This sequence joins TRBV28 and TRBJ2-1; D gene uncertain. Per the germline V gene, CDR1 is MDHEN and CDR2 is SYDVKM. This CDR3 comprises 12 residues. V was pared by 6 bases and J by 10 bases, with 13 bases between. CDR3 DNA sequence: TGTGCCAGCAGCTCCCATGCCCAGGAGCAGTTCTTC. This encodes CASSSHAQEQFF.

J is TRBJ2-2 and V is TRBV9; D possibly corresponds to TRBD2 (6 bases). With 3 bases removed from V and 1 base from J, the gap between germline ends came to 10 bases. The CDR3 runs 15 residues. Germline V gene sequence: CDR1 SGDLS, CDR2 YYNGEE. CDR3 sequence: CASSGGGVNTGELFF. CDR3 coding DNA: TGTGCCAGCAGCGGAGGAGGGGTGAACACCGGGGAGCTGTTTTTT.

The chain joins TRBV28 to TRBJ2-3; a possible D gene is TRBD2 (6 bases). Trimming took off 6 bases at V and 1 base at J, with 14 bases between the two ends. Germline assignment: CDR1 MDHEN and CDR2 SYDVKM. This CDR3 has 15 amino acids. CDR3 nucleotide sequence: TGTGCCAGCAGCGCCGGAGGGCCCGGCACAGATACGCAGTATTTT. It yields the protein CASSAGGPGTDTQYF. Using reference TRBV28 and TRBJ2-3 for the parts outside the CDR3, the full variable domain is DVKVTQSSRYLVKRTGEKVFLECVQDMDHENMFWYRQDPGLGLRLIYFSYDVKMKEKGDIPEGYSVSREKKERFSLILESASTNQTSMYLCASSAGGPGTDTQYFGPGTRLTVL.